A selection of T cell receptor beta chains follows, all from one sample in a study of T cell changes during pregnancy in multiple sclerosis. Method: immunoSEQ multiplex PCR; TCRdb's copy keeps in-frame clones and lacks some. The sample records approximately 60,000 clones, 94% being singletons. The sample was CD8+ T cells from peripheral blood mononuclear cells, taken in the third trimester of pregnancy. All receptors come from a female donor with multiple sclerosis, enrolled in a pregnancy study. CDR3s include the opening cysteine and the closing phenylalanine or tryptophan. Fields, in order: D gene, V gene, CDR3 protein. A D gene is named only where the DNA matches it firmly.

D: TRBD2
V: TRBV2
CDR3: CASSEFSGRAEQYF

D: -
V: TRBV4-3
CDR3: CASSPVLPEKLFF

D: TRBD2
V: TRBV5-1
CDR3: CASSLTSGQPHTGELFF

D: TRBD1
V: TRBV29-1
CDR3: CSVGEGQSEQYF

D: -
V: TRBV6-6
CDR3: CASGELGETQYF

D: -
V: TRBV10-3
CDR3: CAISDPPLAGDEQFF

D: -
V: TRBV9
CDR3: CASSGGVGGQPQHF

D: TRBD2
V: TRBV28
CDR3: CASSFIAGEGYNEQFF

D: TRBD2
V: TRBV11-2
CDR3: CASSPVTSGYTDTQYF

D: -
V: TRBV6-5
CDR3: CASGLDIAYQETQYF

D: -
V: TRBV6-4
CDR3: CASSAVYSMSYEQYF

D: TRBD1
V: TRBV5-5
CDR3: CASSWGQPYNEQFF

D: TRBD1
V: TRBV5-4
CDR3: CASSLGTENEKLFF

D: TRBD2
V: TRBV4-3
CDR3: CASSQDQASGRKGNEQFF

D: TRBD2
V: TRBV11-2
CDR3: CASSLGTSGRVEQYF

D: TRBD2
V: TRBV11-2
CDR3: CASSLVGGGAEEQYF

D: -
V: TRBV2
CDR3: CASAGTSSSYEQYF

D: -
V: TRBV29-1
CDR3: CSVGSGIPSGYTF

D: TRBD1
V: TRBV7-9
CDR3: CASSSTGTGDQETQYF

D: -
V: TRBV7-9
CDR3: CASSDHQGSTYNEQFF

D: -
V: TRBV11-2
CDR3: CASRTWGLSYEQYF

D: -
V: TRBV30
CDR3: CAWSGVSMNTNNTGELFF

D: -
V: TRBV7-3
CDR3: CASQDFAGELFF